This T cell receptor (beta chain) came from a study of brain T cells in children with intractable seizures. Study conclusions and caveats: Patients' HCMV serostatus was unknown; virus specificity rests on CDR3 similarity alone. Clones missing pre-surgery may reflect undersampling of that blood sample.

Here immunoSEQ multiplex PCR was the method, and the copy in TCRdb shows in-frame clones only, minus some. Of approximately 23,000 clones listed, around 94% were seen once; the top ten hold under 6.5%. Germline V gene sequence: CDR1 MDHEN, CDR2 SYDVKM. V shed 3 bases and J shed 3 bases, with 18 bases lying between them. This CDR3 contains 17 residues. The sequenced cases were selected for having the highest brain T cell transcript signatures. At least one anti-epileptic drug was given before surgery. As for this clone: Antigen specificity is unknown.

The TCR sequence derives from a boy aged 5-17 years with focal cortical dysplasia and intractable seizures. This chain joins TRBV28 and TRBJ1-5, with unresolved D. Sequenced here: peripheral blood, sampled at surgery. DNA for the CDR3: TGTGCCAGCAGTTTTCTGCAGGCCCCGATCGCCAATCAGCCCCAGCATTTT. It codes for CASSFLQAPIANQPQHF.